Following are 29 T cell receptor beta chains from one sample sequenced in a study of T cell responses to AZD1222 COVID-19 vaccine. Here immunoSEQ multiplex PCR was the method, and the copy in TCRdb shows in-frame clones only, minus some. The data contain roughly 120,000 clones, over 75% of them singletons. The sample in question was peripheral blood, obtained on day 0 of AZD1222 vaccination. These TCRs come from an adult in good health.

This chain uses TRBV11-2 with TRBJ2-2; D remains unclear. CDR3 length: 13 amino acids. Trimming cost V 3 bases and J 4 bases, with 6 bases left between them. Germline V gene data show CDR1 as SGHAT and CDR2 as FQNNGV. The CDR3 region has the DNA TGTGCCAGCAGCTTTCCAGGCACCGGGGAGCTGTTTTTT. It translates to CASSFPGTGELFF.

The chain links TRBV4-2 to TRBJ2-2, with 9 bases fitting TRBD2. The CDR3 length is 18 residues. Per the germline V gene, CDR1 is LGHNA and CDR2 is YNFKEQ. After removal of 6 bases from V and 2 bases from J, the junction contained 13 bases not matched to a gene. The CDR3 region has the DNA TGTGCCAGCAGTCCAGCCCTGGCTAGCGGGACTAACACCGGGGAGCTGTTTTTT. Its protein product is CASSPALASGTNTGELFF.

CDR3 coding DNA: TGTGCCAGCAGCGGAACAGCTTTGAACACTGAAGCTTTCTTT. Translated: CASSGTALNTEAFF. The chain links TRBV7-9 to TRBJ1-1; D not certain. The CDR3 sequence is 14 residues long. V was clipped by 5 bases and J by 0 bases, with 10 bases between them. Germline-derived CDR1 and CDR2 are SEHNR and FQNEAQ (reference sequence).

The V and J genes are TRBV15 and TRBJ1-1; the D gene is possibly TRBD1 (6 bases). The CDR3 contains 17 residues. V was trimmed by 0 bases and J by 0 bases, leaving 14 bases between them. The germline V gene has CDR1 LNHNV and CDR2 YYDKDF (reference sequence). The CDR3: CATSRDFGQLMNTEAFF. CDR3 bases: TGTGCCACCAGCAGAGATTTCGGACAGCTCATGAACACTGAAGCTTTCTTT.

The rearrangement joins TRBV5-1 to TRBJ1-6, with unresolved D. Germline V gene data show CDR1 as SGHRS and CDR2 as YFSETQ. V lost 5 bases, J lost 7 bases, and 13 bases lay in between. This CDR3 region has 14 residues. The CDR3 nucleotides are TGCGCCAGCAGGCCTAGGGAGAGCAATTCACCCCTCCACTTT. Its translation is CASRPRESNSPLHF.

The chain is built from TRBV7-9 and TRBJ2-2, with D unclear. V gave up 2 bases and J gave up 6 bases, with 10 bases separating them. The CDR3 is 14 residues long. Per the germline V gene, CDR1 is SEHNR and CDR2 is FQNEAQ (reference sequence). The CDR3 here is CASSLLQLAGELFF. CDR3 nucleotides: TGTGCCAGCAGCTTACTACAGCTGGCCGGGGAGCTGTTTTTT.

V gene TRBV6-5 combines with J gene TRBJ1-2, with unresolved D. Trimming stripped 0 bases from V and 4 bases from J, with 15 bases between. Per germline, CDR1 MNHEY and CDR2 SVGAGI. The CDR3 length is 16 residues. The DNA for the CDR3 is TGTGCCAGCAGTTACTCCGCGTCGGACGGGTTCTATGGCTACACCTTC. It specifies CASSYSASDGFYGYTF.

This chain joins TRBV30 and TRBJ1-5; D is uncertain. V was clipped by 0 bases and J by 0 bases, with 12 bases between them. The CDR3 covers 16 residues. Germline loops: CDR1 GTSNPN, CDR2 SVGIG (reference sequence). The CDR3 loop is CAWSVKGWYSNQPQHF. For the CDR3, the DNA is TGTGCCTGGAGTGTGAAGGGTTGGTATAGCAATCAGCCCCAGCATTTT.

DNA for the CDR3: TGTGCCAGCAGCCCGGGGGGACTAGCGAATACCTACGAGCAGTACTTC. Encoded protein: CASSPGGLANTYEQYF. The chain carries TRBV9 and TRBJ2-7; TRBD2 aligns across 10 bases. The CDR3 runs to 16 residues. The V gene end was trimmed by 4 bases and the J gene end by 2 bases; junction bases not matched to a gene: 9. Germline V gene data show CDR1 as SGDLS and CDR2 as YYNGEE.

The chain is built from TRBV11-2 and TRBJ1-2, with 7 bases matching TRBD1. The CDR3 length is 14 residues. Germline assignment: CDR1 SGHAT and CDR2 FQNNGV. V trimming: 1 base; J trimming: 6 bases; junction bases outside the gene matches: 5. The chain's CDR3 is CASSLATGKDGYTF. CDR3 sequence (DNA): TGTGCCAGCAGCTTAGCGACAGGGAAGGATGGCTACACCTTC. The complete variable domain, with remaining parts taken from reference TRBV11-2 and TRBJ1-2, reads EAGVAQSPRYKIIEKRQSVAFWCNPISGHATLYWYQQILGQGPKLLIQFQNNGVVDDSQLPKDRFSAERLKGVDSTLKIQPAKLEDSAVYLCASSLATGKDGYTFGSGTRLTVV.

V usage is TRBV6-5 and J usage is TRBJ2-7, with 9 bases identical to TRBD1. CDR1 and CDR2 (germline): MNHEY, SVGAGI. The CDR3 totals 14 residues. The V segment lost 5 bases and the J segment 5 bases; nucleotides outside the gene matches: 7. CDR3 region: CASSNRQGVDEQYF. CDR3 in DNA: TGTGCCAGCAGTAACAGACAGGGGGTGGACGAGCAGTACTTC.

J is TRBJ2-7 and V is TRBV18; TRBD1 might be the D (5 bases). V was shortened by 0 bases and J by 7 bases, with 10 bases between the two germline ends. This CDR3 is built from 13 residues. Germline values: CDR1 KGHSH, CDR2 LQKENI. This CDR3 is CASSPPSKGEQYF. CDR3 nucleotides: TGTGCCAGCTCACCACCGTCAAAGGGGGAGCAGTACTTC.

J is TRBJ2-1 and V is TRBV27; TRBD2 is a possible D gene (6 bases). Germline loops: CDR1 MNHEY, CDR2 SMNVEV (reference sequence). The ends were cut back, 7 bases at V and 10 bases at J, with 26 bases in the middle. The length of the CDR3 is 16 residues. DNA of the CDR3: TGTGCCAGCAAAAAGGGCGCCCAGCGGGTGTACATGGAGCAGTTCTTC. It translates to CASKKGAQRVYMEQFF.

The chain is built from TRBV4-1 and TRBJ2-7; D remains unclear. The germline V gene has CDR1 MGHRA and CDR2 YSYEKL. V lost 3 bases and J lost 2, with 8 bases in between. The CDR3 length is 13 residues. The CDR3 is CASSHETPYEQYF. In nucleotides, the CDR3 is TGCGCCAGCAGCCACGAGACCCCCTACGAGCAGTACTTC.

The chain carries TRBV7-2 and TRBJ1-6; 8 positions match TRBD1. The CDR3 sequence is 14 residues long. V dropped 4 bases and J dropped 10; count of bases not matched to a gene: 6. Germline values: CDR1 SGHTA, CDR2 FQGNSA. The CDR3 region has the DNA TGTGCCAGCAGCTCGAGACAGGGGTTCTCACCCCTCCACTTT. Its translation is CASSSRQGFSPLHF.

This chain uses TRBV29-1 with TRBJ1-2; TRBD1 matches at 8 bases. Germline lookup yields CDR1 SQVTM and CDR2 ANQGSEA. The trim removed 1 base at V and 5 bases at J, leaving 3 bases unmatched. The CDR3 contains 13 residues. The CDR3 protein is CSVEGGQEYGYTF. The CDR3 DNA sequence: TGCAGCGTTGAAGGGGGACAGGAATATGGCTACACCTTC.

This chain connects TRBV30 to TRBJ1-1; possibly TRBD1 for D (6 bases). Looked up from germline, CDR1 is GTSNPN and CDR2 is SVGIG (reference sequence). This CDR3 contains 13 residues. The V end lost 4 bases, the J end lost 7 bases, and 16 bases lay between the germline ends. DNA of the CDR3: TGTGCCTGGATGAGGGACATTAGGATTGAAGCTTTCTTT. Its protein product is CAWMRDIRIEAFF.

The chain employs TRBV12-5 and TRBJ2-2, with a tentative D call TRBD1 (7 bases). Germline CDR1 LGHNT, CDR2 FRNRAP. CDR3 length equals 17 residues. V was pared by 4 bases and J by 1 base, with 16 bases between. CDR3 sequence reads: CASGSPQGGLNTGELFF. Here the CDR3 DNA reads TGTGCTAGTGGTTCCCCCCAGGGGGGTTTGAACACCGGGGAGCTGTTTTTT.

CDR3 bases: TGTGCCAGCAGCTTAGCAACACCGGGACAGGGAGACACTGAAGCTTTCTTT. It encodes CASSLATPGQGDTEAFF. The V and J genes are TRBV9 and TRBJ1-1, with 9 bases that match TRBD1. CDR1 and CDR2 (germline): SGDLS, YYNGEE. The CDR3 length is 17 residues. V lost 4 bases, J lost 3 bases, and 13 bases stayed unmatched.

This chain links TRBV7-3 with TRBJ2-1; weak D call: TRBD2 (6 bases). The CDR3 covers 13 residues. Germline-derived CDR1 and CDR2 are SGHTA and FQGTGA. Trimming removed 5 bases at V and 4 bases at J, with 9 bases between. CDR3 nucleotide sequence: TGTGCCAGCAGCAAGGACTATTACAATGAGCAGTTCTTC. Translating it yields CASSKDYYNEQFF.

The chain couples TRBV2 to TRBJ1-3; possibly TRBD1 for D (5 bases). V lost 4 bases and J 0 bases, leaving 13 bases between the germline ends. The CDR3 totals 16 residues. Germline-derived CDR1 and CDR2 are SNHLY and FYNNEI. CDR3 residues: CASSVEGMASGNTIYF. CDR3 DNA: TGTGCCAGCAGTGTGGAGGGGATGGCCTCTGGAAACACCATATATTTT. Full variable domain (outside the CDR3, taken from reference TRBV2 and TRBJ1-3): EPEVTQTPSHQVTQMGQEVILRCVPISNHLYFYWYRQILGQKVEFLVSFYNNEISEKSEIFDDQFSVERPDGSNFTLKIRSTKLEDSAMYFCASSVEGMASGNTIYFGEGSWLTVV.

The DNA for the CDR3 is TGTGCCTGGAGTGTGAACGACCATCAGCCCCAGCATTTT. This encodes CAWSVNDHQPQHF. This chain connects TRBV30 to TRBJ1-5; D remains unclear. The CDR3 length is 13 residues. CDR1 is GTSNPN, CDR2 SVGIG, per germline (reference sequence). V was cut by 0 bases and J by 5 bases, with 8 bases left in between.

The chain is built from TRBV5-6 and TRBJ1-2; TRBD1 matches at 9 bases. Trimming cost V 3 bases and J 5 bases; bases outside gene matches: 11. Germline CDR1 reads SGHDT; CDR2 reads YYEEEE. This CDR3 region has 16 residues. The CDR3 region has the DNA TGTGCCAGCAGCTCCCGGGGACAGGGCCAACTGTATGGCTACACCTTC. Amino acid sequence: CASSSRGQGQLYGYTF.

V usage is TRBV5-1 and J usage is TRBJ1-2; D gene ambiguous. The CDR3 sequence is 14 residues long. Germline V gene lookup returns CDR1 SGHRS and CDR2 YFSETQ. Trimming stripped 0 bases from V and 1 base from J, with 7 bases between. As DNA, the CDR3 is TGCGCCAGCAGCTTGGTAGGCGATAACTATGGCTACACCTTC. This sequence encodes CASSLVGDNYGYTF.

The V call is TRBV6-2 or TRBV6-3, the J call TRBJ1-4; a weak D match, TRBD1 (5 bases). Germline V lookup: CDR1 MNHEY, CDR2 SVGEGT. The CDR3 spans 15 residues. Trimming took 2 bases from V and 3 from J, leaving 10 bases between them. For the CDR3, the DNA is TGTGCCAGCAGTTACACGGGGGTGGCTAATGAAAAACTGTTTTTT. Translated, it gives CASSYTGVANEKLFF.

The chain joins TRBV7-8 to TRBJ1-2; D not certain. The CDR3 runs 13 residues. Germline V gives CDR1 SGHVS, CDR2 FQNEAQ. Trimming shortened V by 5 bases and J by 5 bases, and 12 bases separated the two germline ends. CDR3 DNA sequence: TGTGCCAGCAGCGCCGACCCCTGGTATGGCTACACCTTC. Its protein is CASSADPWYGYTF.

The rearrangement links TRBV7-2 to TRBJ1-3, with 8 bases identical to TRBD1. Per germline, CDR1 SGHTA and CDR2 FQGNSA. V lost 6 bases and J lost 0; bases outside the gene matches: 4. The CDR3 loop spans 15 amino acids. The CDR3 region has the DNA TGTGCCAGCAGACAGGGGGTTCTCTCTGGAAACACCATATATTTT. Amino acids: CASRQGVLSGNTIYF.

The V gene is TRBV6-5, the J gene TRBJ1-4; maybe TRBD1 (5 bases). The ends were cut back, 6 bases at V and 5 bases at J, with 13 bases in the middle. CDR3 length equals 14 residues. Germline V gene sequence: CDR1 MNHEY, CDR2 SVGAGI. The CDR3 sequence: CASRPGRRNEKLFF. The CDR3 DNA sequence: TGTGCCAGCAGACCGGGACGCCGGAATGAAAAACTGTTTTTT.

The chain joins TRBV6-4 to TRBJ1-2, with D unresolved. Germline V gene lookup returns CDR1 MRHNA and CDR2 SNTAGT. The CDR3 is 15 amino acids. V shed 3 bases and J shed 5 bases, with 16 bases lying between them. The DNA of the CDR3 is TGTGCCAGCAGTGAAAACATGGGAGCATCTTATGGCTACACCTTC. This encodes CASSENMGASYGYTF.